A selection of T cell receptor beta chains follows, all from one sample in a study of T cell changes during pregnancy in multiple sclerosis. Data came from immunoSEQ multiplex PCR; TCRdb stores just in-frame clones and leaves some out. The table has approximately 92,000 clones, almost 95% seen once. The sample consisted of peripheral blood, taken in the first trimester of pregnancy. Receptors originate from a female donor with multiple sclerosis, enrolled in a pregnancy study. The CDR3 runs from the conserved cysteine through the conserved F or W. The order of the fields is D gene, clone size, V gene, J gene, CDR3 length, CDR3 protein, CDR3 DNA. D genes are given only for firm matches. Some rows mark clone size as missing; the rest say once, few, many or name a class of expanded clone.

D gene: TRBD1; clone size: .; V gene: TRBV6-4; J gene: TRBJ2-1; CDR3 length: 13; CDR3 protein: CASSGEPGGKQFF; CDR3 DNA: TGTGCCAGCAGTGGGGAACCAGGGGGTAAGCAGTTCTTC
D gene: .; clone size: .; V gene: TRBV21-1; J gene: TRBJ2-7; CDR3 length: 13; CDR3 protein: CASSKEEDPPRWF; CDR3 DNA: TGTGCCAGCAGCAAAGAGGAGGACCCTCCTCGTTGGTTC
D gene: .; clone size: .; V gene: TRBV7-3; J gene: TRBJ2-1; CDR3 length: 15; CDR3 protein: CASSLSHSSYNEQFF; CDR3 DNA: TGTGCCAGCAGCTTATCCCATAGCTCCTACAATGAGCAGTTCTTC
D gene: TRBD1; clone size: few; V gene: TRBV18; J gene: TRBJ1-1; CDR3 length: 15; CDR3 protein: CASSPSGQGRTEAFF; CDR3 DNA: TGTGCCAGCTCACCGAGCGGACAGGGGCGAACTGAAGCTTTCTTT
D gene: .; clone size: .; V gene: TRBV6-1; J gene: TRBJ1-1; CDR3 length: 18; CDR3 protein: CASIEGPGRGRENTEAFF; CDR3 DNA: TGTGCCAGCATTGAAGGTCCAGGCAGGGGACGCGAGAACACTGAAGCTTTCTTT
D gene: TRBD1; clone size: .; V gene: TRBV6-1; J gene: TRBJ2-1; CDR3 length: 13; CDR3 protein: CASRGQGANEQFF; CDR3 DNA: TGTGCCAGCAGGGGCCAGGGGGCAAATGAGCAGTTCTTC
D gene: TRBD1; clone size: .; V gene: TRBV7-9; J gene: TRBJ2-1; CDR3 length: 15; CDR3 protein: CASSPPGTAYNEQFF; CDR3 DNA: TGTGCCAGCAGCCCCCCCGGGACAGCTTATAATGAGCAGTTCTTC
D gene: TRBD1; clone size: .; V gene: TRBV2; J gene: TRBJ1-2; CDR3 length: 16; CDR3 protein: CASRFAGGQGNYGYTF; CDR3 DNA: TGTGCCAGCAGATTCGCGGGGGGACAGGGGAACTATGGCTACACCTTC
D gene: .; clone size: .; V gene: TRBV7-2; J gene: TRBJ2-5; CDR3 length: 14; CDR3 protein: CASSRPGTAGTQYF; CDR3 DNA: TGTGCCAGCAGCCGTCCCGGGACTGCGGGGACCCAGTACTTC
D gene: TRBD1; clone size: .; V gene: TRBV27; J gene: TRBJ2-4; CDR3 length: 14; CDR3 protein: CASSSSGTGFIQYF; CDR3 DNA: TGTGCCAGCAGTTCCTCCGGGACAGGGTTCATTCAGTACTTC
D gene: TRBD1; clone size: .; V gene: TRBV7-8; J gene: TRBJ1-2; CDR3 length: 16; CDR3 protein: CASSLIRQGATYGYTF; CDR3 DNA: TGTGCCAGCAGCTTAATTAGGCAGGGGGCCACCTATGGCTACACCTTC
D gene: .; clone size: .; V gene: TRBV5-4; J gene: TRBJ1-2; CDR3 length: 14; CDR3 protein: CASSPMEGNYGYTF; CDR3 DNA: TGTGCCAGCAGCCCGATGGAGGGTAACTATGGCTACACCTTC
D gene: TRBD2; clone size: .; V gene: TRBV27; J gene: TRBJ2-3; CDR3 length: 15; CDR3 protein: CASSLTGGSTDTQYF; CDR3 DNA: TGTGCCAGCAGTTTAACGGGGGGTAGCACAGATACGCAGTATTTT
D gene: .; clone size: .; V gene: TRBV7-2; J gene: TRBJ2-1; CDR3 length: 13; CDR3 protein: CASSQATREEQFF; CDR3 DNA: TGTGCCAGCAGCCAGGCCACGAGGGAGGAGCAGTTCTTC
D gene: TRBD1; clone size: .; V gene: TRBV5-1; J gene: TRBJ2-5; CDR3 length: 14; CDR3 protein: CASSRNQGEETQYF; CDR3 DNA: TGCGCCAGCAGCAGAAACCAGGGGGAAGAGACCCAGTACTTC
D gene: .; clone size: .; V gene: TRBV27; J gene: TRBJ1-4; CDR3 length: 17; CDR3 protein: CASRRTGDRATNEKLFF; CDR3 DNA: TGTGCCAGCAGGCGAACGGGGGACCGCGCAACTAATGAAAAACTGTTTTTT
D gene: TRBD2; clone size: .; V gene: TRBV7-9; J gene: TRBJ2-1; CDR3 length: 18; CDR3 protein: CASSLGALAGVDGNEQFF; CDR3 DNA: TGTGCCAGCAGCTTAGGAGCCCTAGCGGGAGTAGATGGCAATGAGCAGTTCTTC
D gene: .; clone size: .; V gene: TRBV27; J gene: TRBJ2-7; CDR3 length: 16; CDR3 protein: CASSFFGAGHPYEQYF; CDR3 DNA: TGTGCCAGCAGTTTTTTCGGTGCCGGACACCCTTACGAGCAGTACTTC
D gene: .; clone size: .; V gene: TRBV6-1; J gene: TRBJ2-2; CDR3 length: 14; CDR3 protein: CASRGGANTGELFF; CDR3 DNA: TGTGCCAGCAGAGGGGGAGCGAACACCGGGGAGCTGTTTTTT
D gene: .; clone size: .; V gene: TRBV19; J gene: TRBJ2-5; CDR3 length: 15; CDR3 protein: CASSSPGGSPGTQYF; CDR3 DNA: TGTGCCAGTAGTAGCCCCGGGGGAAGCCCAGGTACCCAGTACTTC
D gene: .; clone size: .; V gene: TRBV20-1; J gene: TRBJ2-4; CDR3 length: 11; CDR3 protein: CSAGIDSIQYF; CDR3 DNA: TGCAGTGCTGGAATAGACAGCATTCAGTACTTC
D gene: TRBD2; clone size: .; V gene: TRBV27; J gene: TRBJ2-5; CDR3 length: 15; CDR3 protein: CASTPAGRAGETQYF; CDR3 DNA: TGTGCCAGCACCCCAGCGGGAAGGGCGGGAGAGACCCAGTACTTC
D gene: TRBD2; clone size: .; V gene: TRBV7-9; J gene: TRBJ2-1; CDR3 length: 15; CDR3 protein: CASRPPGLAINEQFF; CDR3 DNA: TGTGCCAGCAGACCGCCGGGACTAGCGATCAATGAGCAGTTCTTC
D gene: .; clone size: .; V gene: TRBV19; J gene: TRBJ1-1; CDR3 length: 15; CDR3 protein: CASHQGGGGGTEAFF; CDR3 DNA: TGTGCCAGTCACCAAGGGGGGGGCGGTGGGACTGAAGCTTTCTTT
D gene: TRBD2; clone size: .; V gene: TRBV10-2; J gene: TRBJ2-7; CDR3 length: 15; CDR3 protein: CASSDLAGGGNEQYF; CDR3 DNA: TGCGCCAGCAGCGATTTAGCGGGAGGAGGAAACGAGCAGTACTTC
D gene: TRBD1; clone size: .; V gene: TRBV6-6; J gene: TRBJ2-7; CDR3 length: 12; CDR3 protein: CASSYKGAGQYF; CDR3 DNA: TGTGCCAGCAGTTACAAGGGGGCCGGGCAGTACTTC
D gene: TRBD1; clone size: .; V gene: TRBV28; J gene: TRBJ2-7; CDR3 length: 16; CDR3 protein: CASSSPHVRGSYEQYF; CDR3 DNA: TGTGCCAGCAGTTCCCCACACGTCAGGGGGTCCTACGAGCAGTACTTC
D gene: .; clone size: .; V gene: TRBV25-1; J gene: TRBJ1-6; CDR3 length: 18; CDR3 protein: CASSESGRGRSYNSPLHF; CDR3 DNA: TGTGCCAGCAGTGAATCTGGGAGGGGGAGGTCCTATAATTCACCCCTCCACTTT
D gene: .; clone size: .; V gene: TRBV5-6; J gene: TRBJ2-3; CDR3 length: 12; CDR3 protein: CASSLVTVAQYF; CDR3 DNA: TGTGCCAGCAGCTTGGTCACGGTTGCGCAGTATTTT
D gene: TRBD1; clone size: .; V gene: TRBV7-2; J gene: TRBJ2-1; CDR3 length: 15; CDR3 protein: CASSFYETGLNEQFF; CDR3 DNA: TGTGCCAGCAGCTTTTATGAGACAGGGTTGAATGAGCAGTTCTTC
D gene: .; clone size: .; V gene: TRBV7-2; J gene: TRBJ1-5; CDR3 length: 15; CDR3 protein: CASSLTGDSNQPQHF; CDR3 DNA: TGTGCCAGCAGCTTAACCGGGGATAGCAATCAGCCCCAGCATTTT
D gene: TRBD2; clone size: .; V gene: TRBV7-2; J gene: TRBJ2-3; CDR3 length: 16; CDR3 protein: CASSFSGRRSTDTQYF; CDR3 DNA: TGTGCCAGCAGCTTTAGCGGGAGAAGGAGCACAGATACGCAGTATTTT
D gene: TRBD2; clone size: .; V gene: TRBV5-4; J gene: TRBJ2-2; CDR3 length: 15; CDR3 protein: CASSPSGKPTGELFF; CDR3 DNA: TGTGCCAGCAGCCCTAGCGGGAAACCGACCGGGGAGCTGTTTTTT
D gene: .; clone size: .; V gene: TRBV30; J gene: TRBJ2-7; CDR3 length: 14; CDR3 protein: CAWSVMGEFDEQYF; CDR3 DNA: TGTGCCTGGAGCGTAATGGGAGAGTTCGACGAGCAGTACTTC
D gene: .; clone size: .; V gene: TRBV27; J gene: TRBJ1-2; CDR3 length: 13; CDR3 protein: CASSLAGRYGYTF; CDR3 DNA: TGTGCCAGCAGTTTAGCAGGGCGCTATGGCTACACCTTC
D gene: .; clone size: .; V gene: TRBV5-4; J gene: TRBJ2-3; CDR3 length: 16; CDR3 protein: CASSLDRGVRGDTQYF; CDR3 DNA: TGTGCCAGCAGCTTGGATCGTGGCGTTAGGGGAGATACGCAGTATTTT
D gene: .; clone size: .; V gene: TRBV28; J gene: TRBJ1-5; CDR3 length: 14; CDR3 protein: CASSRQALGSTEHF; CDR3 DNA: TGTGCCAGCAGTCGACAGGCTTTAGGGAGTACCGAGCATTTT
D gene: .; clone size: .; V gene: TRBV30; J gene: TRBJ1-2; CDR3 length: 15; CDR3 protein: CAWSVWGLQMYGYTF; CDR3 DNA: TGTGCCTGGAGTGTATGGGGACTGCAAATGTATGGCTACACCTTC
D gene: .; clone size: .; V gene: TRBV11-2; J gene: TRBJ2-7; CDR3 length: 16; CDR3 protein: CASSLRRSGISYEQYF; CDR3 DNA: TGTGCCAGCAGCTTAAGAAGGTCAGGGATATCCTACGAGCAGTACTTC
D gene: .; clone size: .; V gene: TRBV27; J gene: TRBJ2-7; CDR3 length: 15; CDR3 protein: CASSLSWQGGHEQYF; CDR3 DNA: TGTGCCAGCAGTTTATCGTGGCAGGGGGGACACGAGCAGTACTTC
D gene: TRBD1; clone size: .; V gene: TRBV6-6; J gene: TRBJ2-7; CDR3 length: 16; CDR3 protein: CASSYSIGQGMNEQYF; CDR3 DNA: TGTGCCAGCAGTTACAGCATCGGACAGGGGATGAACGAGCAGTACTTC
D gene: .; clone size: .; V gene: TRBV7-3; J gene: TRBJ2-1; CDR3 length: 14; CDR3 protein: CASSLGASYNEQFF; CDR3 DNA: TGTGCCAGCAGCTTGGGGGCAAGCTACAATGAGCAGTTCTTC
D gene: TRBD2; clone size: .; V gene: TRBV7-7; J gene: TRBJ2-1; CDR3 length: 15; CDR3 protein: CASSPLAGSYNEQFF; CDR3 DNA: TGTGCTAGCAGCCCACTAGCGGGTAGCTACAATGAGCAGTTCTTC